This TCR beta chain was obtained from a study of control samples from healthy donors and cancer patients. The repertoire was sequenced with immunoSEQ multiplex PCR; TCRdb's copy has only in-frame clones and lacks some. The sample lists about 110,000 clones; about 89% were seen once. Sequencing was carried out using blood. The clonotype comes from a woman between 45 and 65 years old in good health.

The CDR3 reads CAISQRESADTQYF. In DNA form, the CDR3 reads TGTGCCATCAGTCAACGGGAGTCTGCCGATACGCAGTATTTT. V is TRBV10-3 and J is TRBJ2-3; maybe TRBD2 (6 bases). Trimming took 5 bases from V and 6 from J, leaving 15 bases between them. The CDR3 length is 14 residues. Per germline, CDR1 ENHRY and CDR2 SYGVKD.